Listed here are 21 T cell receptor beta chains from one sample, sequenced in a study of cytomegalovirus exposure and HLA in healthy donors (dated by TCRdb to about 2017). Library construction relied on the immunoSEQ multiplex PCR assay. The multiplex PCR relied on a mix of 60 forward primers for TCR Vbeta segments and 13 reverse primers for TCR Jbeta segments. TCRdb provides this immuneACCESS table in a form limited to in-frame rearrangements. Some clones are lacking; in checked studies, under half of them reflect an unresolved V gene, and why the rest are absent is not known. The sample yields 150,000 to 200,000 clones; around 74% were counted once. The ten largest clones represent around 1.5% of the sample. Material: PBMCs. These receptors were taken from a woman under 40 in good health and CMV-seronegative.

This clone was counted only a few times. The same CDR3 can be traced to other DNA sequences in this sample. The chain employs TRBV7-8 and TRBJ2-7; D unresolved. CDR1 SGHVS and CDR2 FQNEAQ come from the germline V gene. This CDR3 region has 13 residues. V lost 7 bases and J 4 bases, leaving 14 bases between the germline ends. CDR3 in amino acids: CASKEKQAYEQYF. The CDR3 DNA reads as TGTGCCAGCAAGGAAAAGCAGGCATACGAGCAGTACTTC.

V gene TRBV5-4 combines with J gene TRBJ1-6; 7 bases are shared with TRBD1. V was clipped by 4 bases and J by 7 bases; unmatched bases: 8. Germline values: CDR1 SGHNT, CDR2 YYREEE (reference sequence). The CDR3 has 15 amino acids. The DNA of the CDR3 is TGTGCCAGCAGCACCCGAGAACAGGGGAATTCACCCCTCCACTTT. Its protein product is CASSTREQGNSPLHF.

The rearrangement links TRBV6-5 to TRBJ2-7; 8 positions match TRBD1. The length of the CDR3 is 15 residues. The J segment lost 4 bases and the V segment lost 6 bases, leaving 11 bases of the junction unmatched. The germline V gene has CDR1 MNHEY and CDR2 SVGAGI. The CDR3 protein is CASSLLGQGAYEQYF. In DNA, the CDR3 is TGTGCCAGCAGCCTCCTGGGTCAGGGGGCTTACGAGCAGTACTTC.

The rearrangement links TRBV30 to TRBJ2-5; D might be TRBD2 (5 bases). The CDR3 consists of 15 residues. Germline CDR1 reads GTSNPN; CDR2 reads SVGIG (reference sequence). Trimming removed 0 bases at V and 7 bases at J, with 18 bases between. This chain's CDR3 is CAWSVQPAPGGTQYF. The CDR3 region has the DNA TGTGCCTGGAGTGTGCAGCCAGCTCCCGGAGGGACCCAGTACTTC.

This clone occurred a few times. The genes are TRBV5-1 and TRBJ1-4; a weak D match, TRBD1 (6 bases). Germline V gene data show CDR1 as SGHRS and CDR2 as YFSETQ. The CDR3 is made up of 17 amino acids. V shed 0 bases and J shed 8 bases, with 20 bases lying between them. CDR3 sequence reads: CASSLAGGQSRREKLFF. CDR3 DNA: TGCGCCAGCAGCTTGGCCGGAGGACAGAGTAGAAGGGAAAAACTGTTTTTT.

The V call is TRBV7-9, the J call TRBJ2-5; 8 positions match TRBD2. Trimming removed 6 bases from V and 5 bases from J; junction bases left unmatched: 11. Per the germline V gene, CDR1 is SEHNR and CDR2 is FQNEAQ (reference sequence). The CDR3 extends over 15 amino acids. The CDR3 protein is CASSLAGGLRETQYF. The CDR3 nucleotides read TGTGCCAGCAGTCTTGCGGGGGGCCTTCGGGAGACCCAGTACTTC.

The chain recombines TRBV7-9 with TRBJ2-1; 7 bases map to TRBD1. After removal of 6 bases from V and 4 bases from J, the junction contained 0 bases not matched to a gene. This CDR3 spans 12 amino acids. Per the germline V gene, CDR1 is SEHNR and CDR2 is FQNEAQ (reference sequence). The CDR3 DNA reads TGTGCCAGCAGACAGGGGTACAATGAGCAGTTCTTC. It specifies CASRQGYNEQFF. The variable domain in full, completed from reference TRBV7-9 and TRBJ2-1, reads DTGVSQNPRHKITKRGQNVTFRCDPISEHNRLYWYRQTLGQGPEFLTYFQNEAQLEKSRLLSDRFSAERPKGSFSTLEIQRTEQGDSAMYLCASRQGYNEQFFGPGTRLTVL.

V usage is TRBV5-4 and J usage is TRBJ2-7, with 8 bases identical to TRBD1. This CDR3 has 14 residues. In germline, CDR1 is SGHNT, CDR2 YYREEE (reference sequence). With 4 bases clipped from V and 6 bases from J, the junction kept 9 bases outside the gene matches. The DNA for the CDR3 is TGTGCCAGCAGCGGAATAGGACAGGGAGTCGAGCAGTACTTC. This codes for CASSGIGQGVEQYF.

The rearrangement uses TRBV9 and TRBJ2-7; 9 nucleotides agree with TRBD2. Trimming removed 4 bases from V and 0 bases from J; junction bases left unmatched: 5. This CDR3 contains 15 residues. Per the germline V gene, CDR1 is SGDLS and CDR2 is YYNGEE. The CDR3 loop reads CASSSSGTYSYEQYF. CDR3 DNA: TGTGCCAGCAGCTCTAGCGGGACCTACTCCTACGAGCAGTACTTC.

This chain joins TRBV11-2 and TRBJ2-5, with TRBD2 matching 8 bases. CDR3 length: 13 amino acids. CDR1 SGHAT and CDR2 FQNNGV come from the germline V gene. J gave up 2 bases and V 6 bases, and 2 bases lay outside the gene matches. As DNA, the CDR3 is TGTGCCAGCAGAGGACTAGCTCAAGAGACCCAGTACTTC. It translates to CASRGLAQETQYF.

This clone is a singleton in its sample. The rearrangement links TRBV30 to TRBJ1-2; perhaps TRBD1 as D (5 bases). Germline V CDR1 and CDR2: GTSNPN, SVGIG (reference sequence). Trimming left V 2 bases short and J 4 bases short, with 14 bases between. The CDR3 is 14 amino acids. CDR3 loop: CAWSIGQGAYGYTF. Written as DNA, the CDR3 is TGTGCCTGGAGTATCGGCCAGGGCGCCTATGGCTACACCTTC. Variable domain in full (rest from reference TRBV30 and TRBJ1-2): SQTIHQWPATLVQPVGSPLSLECTVEGTSNPNLYWYRQAAGRGLQLLFYSVGIGQISSEVPQNLSASRPQDRQFILSSKKLLLSDSGFYLCAWSIGQGAYGYTFGSGTRLTVV.

This chain links TRBV6-1 with TRBJ1-6, with a possible D match to TRBD1 (6 bases). CDR1 is MNHNS and CDR2 is SASEGT in the germline V gene. V lost 4 bases to trimming and J lost 7 bases, with 11 bases between them. This CDR3 is built from 14 residues. In DNA, the CDR3 is TGTGCCAGCAGTGCGGGGGGGCTCAATTCACCCCTCCACTTT. As protein: CASSAGGLNSPLHF.

The rearrangement joins TRBV7-9 to TRBJ1-3; no clear D gene. The ends were cut back, 1 base at V and 0 bases at J, with 10 bases in the middle. From germline, CDR1 is SEHNR and CDR2 FQNEAQ (reference sequence). The CDR3 contains 16 residues. The CDR3 region has the DNA TGTGCCAGCAGCTTAGACCCAGGCTACTCTGGAAACACCATATATTTT. It translates to CASSLDPGYSGNTIYF.

This chain links TRBV18 with TRBJ2-2; 7 nucleotides match TRBD1. Unmatched junction bases numbered 5, after V lost 8 bases and J lost 2 bases. CDR1 is KGHSH, CDR2 LQKENI, per germline. There are 14 residues in the CDR3. The CDR3 loop reads CASQRDRNTGELFF. The CDR3 DNA follows: TGTGCCAGCCAACGGGACAGAAACACCGGGGAGCTGTTTTTT.

This chain connects TRBV5-1 to TRBJ2-7; 11 nucleotides align to TRBD1. The CDR3 spans 14 residues. Germline V gene sequence: CDR1 SGHRS, CDR2 YFSETQ. V shed 3 bases and J 7 bases; nucleotides not matched to a gene: 6. CDR3 coding DNA: TGCGCCAGCAGCTATGGGACAGGGGGTCGGGAGCAGTACTTC. It encodes CASSYGTGGREQYF.

The chain joins TRBV7-2 to TRBJ2-1, with 9 bases identical to TRBD2. Germline CDR1 SGHTA, CDR2 FQGNSA. Unmatched junction bases numbered 6, after V lost 5 bases and J lost 7 bases. The CDR3 runs 14 residues. DNA of the CDR3: TGTGCCAGCAGCACCGCTAGCGGGGTTAATGAGCAGTTCTTC. Residues: CASSTASGVNEQFF.

The J gene is TRBJ1-1, the V gene TRBV28; D is unresolved. V lost 2 bases and J 1 base, leaving 8 bases between the germline ends. Germline V lookup: CDR1 MDHEN, CDR2 SYDVKM. There are 14 residues in the CDR3. The CDR3 loop reads CASSLRHENTEAFF. The DNA for the CDR3 is TGTGCCAGCAGTTTACGACACGAGAACACTGAAGCTTTCTTT. Full variable domain (missing parts from reference TRBV28 and TRBJ1-1): DVKVTQSSRYLVKRTGEKVFLECVQDMDHENMFWYRQDPGLGLRLIYFSYDVKMKEKGDIPEGYSVSREKKERFSLILESASTNQTSMYLCASSLRHENTEAFFGQGTRLTVV.

The chain is built from TRBV2 and TRBJ1-5; 9 nucleotides line up with TRBD1. Germline V lookup: CDR1 SNHLY, CDR2 FYNNEI. The CDR3 is 16 amino acids. J was trimmed by 0 bases and V by 6 bases; bases with no gene match: 6. The CDR3 is CASRLGQGGSNQPQHF. The CDR3 DNA is TGTGCCAGCAGATTGGGACAGGGTGGTAGCAATCAGCCCCAGCATTTT.

The gene calls are TRBV29-1 and TRBJ1-1; D is perhaps TRBD1 (6 bases). Trimming stripped 5 bases from V and 0 bases from J, with 10 bases between. The germline V gene has CDR1 SQVTM and CDR2 ANQGSEA. This CDR3 region has 13 residues. Here the CDR3 reads CSVKGQLNTEAFF. The CDR3 DNA follows: TGCAGCGTTAAGGGACAATTGAACACTGAAGCTTTCTTT.

The chain joins TRBV7-9 to TRBJ2-7; perhaps TRBD2 as D (5 bases). Trimming cost V 5 bases and J 6 bases, with 20 bases left between them. The CDR3 extends over 15 amino acids. The germline V gene has CDR1 SEHNR and CDR2 FQNEAQ (reference sequence). The chain's CDR3 is CASSPTNGAVGEQYF. Written as DNA, the CDR3 is TGTGCCAGCAGCCCCACTAACGGAGCGGTTGGCGAGCAGTACTTC. Full variable domain (rest looked up from reference TRBV7-9 and TRBJ2-7): DTGVSQNPRHKITKRGQNVTFRCDPISEHNRLYWYRQTLGQGPEFLTYFQNEAQLEKSRLLSDRFSAERPKGSFSTLEIQRTEQGDSAMYLCASSPTNGAVGEQYFGPGTRLTVT.

J is TRBJ2-7 and V is TRBV4-2, with TRBD2 matching over 10 bases. V was clipped by 3 bases and J by 3 bases; unmatched bases: 5. The V gene's germline CDR1 is LGHNA and CDR2 YNFKEQ. This CDR3 region has 15 residues. The CDR3 reads CASSQSGGVNYEQYF. For the CDR3, the DNA is TGTGCCAGCAGCCAGAGCGGGGGGGTGAACTACGAGCAGTACTTC.